These 9 T cell receptor beta chains came from one sample sequenced in a study of T cells in Graves' hyperthyroidism and ophthalmopathy. Researchers amplified the TCR beta CDR3 regions from RNA transcripts. An initial round of RT-PCR targeting the TCR CDR3 relied on the HTBI primer set. Each CDR3 protein gets one entry after TCRdb re-called the multiplex PCR reads with MiXCR. Among about 600,000 distinct CDR3 sequences listed, about a sixth were seen once. Sequencing was done on a sample of blood. Source of these receptors: a woman between 35 and 50 years old with Graves' ophthalmopathy.

This clonotype was seen many times. The gene calls are TRBV6-1 and TRBJ1-4; D not certain. The CDR3 is 14 amino acids. The germline CDR1 and CDR2 sequences are MNHNS and SASEGT. V lost 6 bases to trimming and J lost 5 bases, with 13 bases between them. The CDR3 DNA sequence: TGTGCCAGCAGGATCGGGGAGGAGAATGAAAAACTGTTTTTT. Amino acid sequence: CASRIGEENEKLFF.

The sample holds a few counts of this clonotype. The genes are TRBV11-1 and TRBJ2-2; D not resolved. V lost 2 bases and J lost 6, with 7 bases in between. Looked up from germline, CDR1 is SGHAT and CDR2 is FQDESV (reference sequence). The CDR3 has 13 residues. The CDR3 nucleotides read TGTGCCAGCAGCTTATTGGGCGCCGGGGAGCTGTTTTTT. Translated, it gives CASSLLGAGELFF.

The chain links TRBV7-2 to TRBJ2-7; D gene unclear. Trimming removed 1 base from V and 6 bases from J, with 10 bases in between. The CDR3 totals 13 residues. Germline V gives CDR1 SGHTA, CDR2 FQGNSA. The CDR3 spells CASSLVASTEQYF. The CDR3 DNA is TGTGCCAGCAGCTTAGTGGCTTCGACCGAGCAGTACTTC.

V is TRBV6-1 and J is TRBJ1-4, with a weak D call TRBD1 (5 bases). Germline CDR1 and CDR2: MNHNS and SASEGT. Trimming cost V 8 bases and J 7 bases, with 14 bases left between them. This CDR3 spans 13 amino acids. In DNA, the CDR3 is TGTGCCAGCGACCCGGGACTGGGTGAAAAACTGTTTTTT. Translation: CASDPGLGEKLFF.

This clonotype was recorded a few times. The V and J genes are TRBV2 and TRBJ1-4; D is possibly TRBD1 (5 bases). The V gene's germline CDR1 is SNHLY and CDR2 FYNNEI. V gave up 8 bases and J gave up 5 bases, with 9 bases separating them. The length of the CDR3 is 12 residues. CDR3 sequence: CASSGENEKLFF. The CDR3 nucleotides read TGTGCCAGCTCGGGGGAGAATGAAAAACTGTTTTTT.

CDR3 region: CASSLARNPYNSPLHF. Written as DNA, the CDR3 is TGTGCCAGCAGCTTAGCCCGGAATCCTTATAATTCACCCCTCCACTTT. The J gene is TRBJ1-6, the V gene TRBV7-2; D gene unclear. Germline loops: CDR1 SGHTA, CDR2 FQGNSA. There are 16 residues in the CDR3. Trimming stripped 0 bases from V and 4 bases from J, with 10 bases between.

The V gene is TRBV6-2 or TRBV6-3, the J gene TRBJ2-3; D ambiguous. The V gene lost 6 bases and the J gene lost 2 bases, with 12 bases spanning the gap. CDR3 length equals 14 residues. CDR1 is MNHEY, CDR2 SVGEGT, per germline. DNA for the CDR3: TGTGCCAGCAGGGCAAGAGACCACACAGATACGCAGTATTTT. It codes for CASRARDHTDTQYF.

The chain recombines TRBV18 with TRBJ1-2; a weak D match, TRBD1 (6 bases). Germline loops: CDR1 KGHSH, CDR2 LQKENI. The V gene lost 5 bases and the J gene lost 5 bases, with 15 bases spanning the gap. The CDR3 has 14 amino acids. The CDR3 loop reads CASSSRQDSYGYTF. CDR3 sequence (DNA): TGTGCCAGCTCATCTAGACAGGACTCTTATGGCTACACCTTC.

This clonotype was counted ten times or more. The chain carries TRBV27 and TRBJ2-1; the match to TRBD2 covers 13 bases. CDR3 length equals 15 residues. Looked up from germline, CDR1 is MNHEY and CDR2 is SMNVEV (reference sequence). V was clipped by 6 bases and J by 8 bases; unmatched bases: 7. The CDR3 DNA sequence: TGTGCCAGCAGCGGACTAGCGGGAGTAGGAGATGAGCAGTTCTTC. This gives the protein CASSGLAGVGDEQFF.